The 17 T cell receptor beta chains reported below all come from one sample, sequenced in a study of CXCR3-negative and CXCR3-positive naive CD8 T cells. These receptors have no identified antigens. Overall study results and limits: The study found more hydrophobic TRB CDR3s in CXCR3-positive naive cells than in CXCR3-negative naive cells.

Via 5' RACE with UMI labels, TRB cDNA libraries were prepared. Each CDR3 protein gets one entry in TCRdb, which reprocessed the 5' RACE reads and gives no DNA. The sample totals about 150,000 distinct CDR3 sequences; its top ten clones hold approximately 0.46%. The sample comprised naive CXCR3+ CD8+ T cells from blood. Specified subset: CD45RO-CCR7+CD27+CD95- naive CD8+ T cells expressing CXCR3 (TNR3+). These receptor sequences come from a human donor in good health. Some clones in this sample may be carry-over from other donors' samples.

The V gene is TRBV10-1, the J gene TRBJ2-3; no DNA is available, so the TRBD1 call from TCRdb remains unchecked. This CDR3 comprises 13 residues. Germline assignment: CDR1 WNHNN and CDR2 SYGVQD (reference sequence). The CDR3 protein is CASSEGFTDTQYF.

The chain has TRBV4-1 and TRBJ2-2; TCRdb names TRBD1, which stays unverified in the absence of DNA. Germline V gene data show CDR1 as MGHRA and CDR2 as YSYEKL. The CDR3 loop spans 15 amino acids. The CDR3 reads CASSQAGTTTGELFF.

This chain's CDR3 is CASTNEGQGYNEQFF. The V call is TRBV6-2 or TRBV6-3, the J call TRBJ2-1; TCRdb names TRBD1, which stays unverified in the absence of DNA. Germline V lookup: CDR1 MNHEY, CDR2 SVGEGT. The CDR3 loop spans 15 amino acids.

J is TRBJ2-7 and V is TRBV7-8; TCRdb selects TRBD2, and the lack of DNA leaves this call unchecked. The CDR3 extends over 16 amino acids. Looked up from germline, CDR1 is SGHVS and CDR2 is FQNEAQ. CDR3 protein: CASSPFGTSGLYEQYF.

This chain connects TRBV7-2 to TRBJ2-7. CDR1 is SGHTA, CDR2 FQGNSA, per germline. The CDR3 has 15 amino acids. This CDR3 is CASSLGRGVGHEQYF.

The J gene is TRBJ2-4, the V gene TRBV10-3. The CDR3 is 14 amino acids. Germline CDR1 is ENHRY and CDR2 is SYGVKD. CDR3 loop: CAISEGLAKNIQYF.

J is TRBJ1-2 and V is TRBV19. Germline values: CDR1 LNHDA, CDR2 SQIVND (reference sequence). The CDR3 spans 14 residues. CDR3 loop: CASSIGGGNYGYTF.

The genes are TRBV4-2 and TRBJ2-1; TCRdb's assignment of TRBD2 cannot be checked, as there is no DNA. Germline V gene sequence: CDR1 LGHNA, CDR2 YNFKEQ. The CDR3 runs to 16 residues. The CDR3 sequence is CASSQDRAAGGNEQFF.

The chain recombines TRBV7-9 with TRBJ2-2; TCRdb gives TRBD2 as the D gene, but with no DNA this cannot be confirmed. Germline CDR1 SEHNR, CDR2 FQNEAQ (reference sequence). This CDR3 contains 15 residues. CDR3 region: CASSSGLANTGELFF.

The chain's CDR3 is CASSQTFGQPQHF. V gene TRBV14 combines with J gene TRBJ1-5. This CDR3 region has 13 residues. Looked up from germline, CDR1 is SGHDN and CDR2 is FVKESK.

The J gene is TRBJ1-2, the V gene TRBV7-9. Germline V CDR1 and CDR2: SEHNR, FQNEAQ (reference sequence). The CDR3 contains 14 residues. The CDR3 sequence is CASTLLGLHYGYTF.

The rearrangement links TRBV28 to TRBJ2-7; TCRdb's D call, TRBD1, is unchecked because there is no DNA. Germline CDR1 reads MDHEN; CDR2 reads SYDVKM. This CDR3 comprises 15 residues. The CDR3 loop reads CASSLKGLGQYEQYF.

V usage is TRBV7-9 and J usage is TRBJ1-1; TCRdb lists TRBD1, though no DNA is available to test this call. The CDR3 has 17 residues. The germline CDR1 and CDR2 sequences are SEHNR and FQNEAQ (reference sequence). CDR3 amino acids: CASFAIQGAARFSEAFF.

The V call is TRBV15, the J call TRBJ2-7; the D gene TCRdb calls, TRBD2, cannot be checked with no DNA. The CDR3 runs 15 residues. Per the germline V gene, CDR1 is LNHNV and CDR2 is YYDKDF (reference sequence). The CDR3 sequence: CATSHSGGSSYEQYF.

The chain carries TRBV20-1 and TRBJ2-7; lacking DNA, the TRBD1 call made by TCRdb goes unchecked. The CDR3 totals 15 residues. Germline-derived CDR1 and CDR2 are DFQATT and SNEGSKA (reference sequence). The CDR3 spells CSARFWTGVTYEQYF.

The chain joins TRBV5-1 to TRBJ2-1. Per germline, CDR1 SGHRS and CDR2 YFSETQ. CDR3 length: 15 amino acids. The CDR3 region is CASSSAGNVYNEQFF.

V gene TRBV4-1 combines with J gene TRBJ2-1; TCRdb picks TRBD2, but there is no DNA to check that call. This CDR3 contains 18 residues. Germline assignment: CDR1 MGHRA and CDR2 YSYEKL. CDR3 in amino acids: CASSQGGTSGGIYNEQFF.